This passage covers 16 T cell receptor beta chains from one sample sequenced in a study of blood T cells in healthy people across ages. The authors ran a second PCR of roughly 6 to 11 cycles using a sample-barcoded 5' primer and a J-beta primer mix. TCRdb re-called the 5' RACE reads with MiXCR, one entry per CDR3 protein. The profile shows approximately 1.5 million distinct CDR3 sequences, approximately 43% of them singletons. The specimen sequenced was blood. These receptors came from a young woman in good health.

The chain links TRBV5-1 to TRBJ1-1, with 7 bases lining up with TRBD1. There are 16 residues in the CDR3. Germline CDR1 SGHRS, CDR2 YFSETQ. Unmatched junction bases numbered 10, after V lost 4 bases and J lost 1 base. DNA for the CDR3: TGCGCCAGCAGCCTACCGACAGGGCGGGGGAACACTGAAGCTTTCTTT. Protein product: CASSLPTGRGNTEAFF.

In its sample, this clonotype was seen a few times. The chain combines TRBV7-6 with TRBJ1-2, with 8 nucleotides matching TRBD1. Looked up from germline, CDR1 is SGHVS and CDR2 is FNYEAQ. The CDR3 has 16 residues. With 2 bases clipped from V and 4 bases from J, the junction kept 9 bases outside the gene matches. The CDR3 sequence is CASSLTPRDRGYGYTF. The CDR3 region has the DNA TGTGCCAGCAGCTTAACCCCCCGCGACAGGGGCTATGGCTACACCTTC.

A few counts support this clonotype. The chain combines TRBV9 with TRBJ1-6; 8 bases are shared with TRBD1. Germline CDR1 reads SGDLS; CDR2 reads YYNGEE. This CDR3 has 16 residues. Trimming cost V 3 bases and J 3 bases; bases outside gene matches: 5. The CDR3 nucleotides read TGTGCCAGCAGCGCCAGGACAGGGCACTATAATTCACCCCTCCACTTT. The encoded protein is CASSARTGHYNSPLHF.

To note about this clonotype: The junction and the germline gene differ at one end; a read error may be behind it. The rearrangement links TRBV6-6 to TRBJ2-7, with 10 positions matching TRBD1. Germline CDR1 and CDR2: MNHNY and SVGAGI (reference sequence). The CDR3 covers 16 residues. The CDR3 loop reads CASSYSWTGGPYGQYF. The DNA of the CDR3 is TGTGCCAGCAGTTACTCGTGGACAGGGGGTCCCTACGGGCAGTACTTC.

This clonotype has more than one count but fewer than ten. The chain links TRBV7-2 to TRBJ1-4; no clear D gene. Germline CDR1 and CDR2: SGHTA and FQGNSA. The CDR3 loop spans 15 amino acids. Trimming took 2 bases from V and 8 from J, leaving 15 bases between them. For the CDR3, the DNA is TGTGCCAGCAGCTTAAGTACGGGCCGGGCAGAAAAACTGTTTTTT. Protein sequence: CASSLSTGRAEKLFF.

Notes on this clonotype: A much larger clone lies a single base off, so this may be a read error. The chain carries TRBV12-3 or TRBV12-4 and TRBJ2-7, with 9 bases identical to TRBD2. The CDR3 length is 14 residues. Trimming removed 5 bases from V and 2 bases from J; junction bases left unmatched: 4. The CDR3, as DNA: TGTGCCAGCAGTGATAGCGGGAGCCCCTACGAGCAGTACTTC. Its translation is CASSDSGSPYEQYF.

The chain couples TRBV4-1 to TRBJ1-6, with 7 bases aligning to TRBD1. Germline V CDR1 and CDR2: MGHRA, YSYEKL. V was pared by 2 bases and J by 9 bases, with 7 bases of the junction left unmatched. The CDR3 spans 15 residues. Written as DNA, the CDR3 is TGCGCCAGCAGCCAACTGAGGACAGGTGGTTCACCCCTCCACTTT. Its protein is CASSQLRTGGSPLHF.

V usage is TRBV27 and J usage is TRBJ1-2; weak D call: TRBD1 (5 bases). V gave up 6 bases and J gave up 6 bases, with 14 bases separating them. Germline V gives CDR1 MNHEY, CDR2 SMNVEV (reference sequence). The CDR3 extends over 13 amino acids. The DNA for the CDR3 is TGTGCCAGCAGGGTGAGAGGGGTGGATGGCTACACCTTC. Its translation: CASRVRGVDGYTF.

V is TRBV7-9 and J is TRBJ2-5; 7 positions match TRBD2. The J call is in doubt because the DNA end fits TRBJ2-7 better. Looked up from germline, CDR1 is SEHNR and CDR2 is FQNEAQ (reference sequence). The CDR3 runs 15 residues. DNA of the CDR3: TGTGCCAGCAGCTCCCGACTAGCTGACTCCTACGAGCAGTACTTC. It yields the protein CASSSRLADSYEQYF.

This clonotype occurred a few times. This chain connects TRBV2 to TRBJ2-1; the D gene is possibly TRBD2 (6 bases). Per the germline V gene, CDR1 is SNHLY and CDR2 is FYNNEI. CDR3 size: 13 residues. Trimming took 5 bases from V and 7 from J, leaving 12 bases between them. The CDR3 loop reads CASSRGIGNEQFF. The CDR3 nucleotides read TGTGCCAGCAGTCGCGGGATCGGTAATGAGCAGTTCTTC.

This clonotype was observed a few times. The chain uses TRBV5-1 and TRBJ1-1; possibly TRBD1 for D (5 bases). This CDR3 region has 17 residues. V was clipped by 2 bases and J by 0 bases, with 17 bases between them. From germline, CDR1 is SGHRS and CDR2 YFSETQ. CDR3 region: CASSFGRATDMNTEAFF. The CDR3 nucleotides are TGCGCCAGCAGCTTTGGCAGGGCAACGGACATGAACACTGAAGCTTTCTTT.

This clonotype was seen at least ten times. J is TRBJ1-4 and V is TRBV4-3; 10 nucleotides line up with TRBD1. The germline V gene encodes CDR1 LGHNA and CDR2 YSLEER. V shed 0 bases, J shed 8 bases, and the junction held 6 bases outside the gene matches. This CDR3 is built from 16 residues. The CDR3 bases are TGCGCCAGCAGCCAAGATAAGGGGACAGGGGTGGAAAAACTGTTTTTT. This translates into CASSQDKGTGVEKLFF.

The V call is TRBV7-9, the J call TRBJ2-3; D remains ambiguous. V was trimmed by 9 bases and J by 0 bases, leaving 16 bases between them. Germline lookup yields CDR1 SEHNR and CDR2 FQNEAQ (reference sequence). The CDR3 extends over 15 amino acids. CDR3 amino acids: CASPPWDASTDTQYF. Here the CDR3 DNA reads TGTGCCAGTCCTCCTTGGGATGCTAGCACAGATACGCAGTATTTT.

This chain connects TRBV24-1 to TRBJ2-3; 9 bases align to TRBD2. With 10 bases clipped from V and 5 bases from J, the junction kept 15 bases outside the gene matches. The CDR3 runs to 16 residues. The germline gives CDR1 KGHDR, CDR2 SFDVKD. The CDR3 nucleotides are TGTGCCACTAGTCGGACTGGCGGGGGGGCAGGAGATACGCAGTATTTT. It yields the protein CATSRTGGGAGDTQYF.

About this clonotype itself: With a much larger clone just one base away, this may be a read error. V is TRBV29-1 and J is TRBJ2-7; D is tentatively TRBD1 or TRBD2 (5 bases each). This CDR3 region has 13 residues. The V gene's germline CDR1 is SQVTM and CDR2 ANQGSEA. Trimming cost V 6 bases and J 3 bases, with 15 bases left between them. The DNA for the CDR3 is TGCAGCGTGAGTCCCGGGGACCTCTACGAGCAGTACTTC. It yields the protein CSVSPGDLYEQYF.

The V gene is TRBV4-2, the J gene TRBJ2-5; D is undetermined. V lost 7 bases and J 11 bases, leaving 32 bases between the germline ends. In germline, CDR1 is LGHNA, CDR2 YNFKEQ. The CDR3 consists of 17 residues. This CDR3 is CASNFEIAALNDNEQYF. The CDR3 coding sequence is TGTGCCAGCAACTTCGAGATCGCCGCATTGAACGACAATGAGCAGTACTTC.